This TCR beta chain was sequenced for a study of shared clonotypes between healthy human individuals. Whole-study context: CD4 naive and memory got three plates each, CD8 naive two, CD8 memory one. Whole-study results and caveats: Rarefaction curves obtained for sorted subsets showed sequencing incomplete despite large depth. Naive CD4 clonotypes overlapped across several donors at roughly 4.5%.

The junction had 9 bases not matched to a gene; V was cut back by 4 bases and J by 6 bases. Per germline, CDR1 SNHLY and CDR2 FYNNEI. This CDR3 has 14 amino acids. As concerns this clone: Its target is unknown.

The repertoire was sequenced with immunoSEQ multiplex PCR; TCRdb's copy has only in-frame clones and lacks some. Of roughly 760,000 clones in the sample, approximately 79% were seen once. The TCR originated in a woman under 40 in good health. The chain uses TRBV2 and TRBJ2-7, with 7 bases aligning to TRBD2. Material for sequencing was memory CD4+ T cells sorted from blood. Subset denoted: CD45RA-negative fraction. CDR3 in amino acids: CASSGVGGVGEQYF. The CDR3 region has the DNA TGTGCCAGCAGTGGGGTGGGAGGGGTCGGCGAGCAGTACTTC.